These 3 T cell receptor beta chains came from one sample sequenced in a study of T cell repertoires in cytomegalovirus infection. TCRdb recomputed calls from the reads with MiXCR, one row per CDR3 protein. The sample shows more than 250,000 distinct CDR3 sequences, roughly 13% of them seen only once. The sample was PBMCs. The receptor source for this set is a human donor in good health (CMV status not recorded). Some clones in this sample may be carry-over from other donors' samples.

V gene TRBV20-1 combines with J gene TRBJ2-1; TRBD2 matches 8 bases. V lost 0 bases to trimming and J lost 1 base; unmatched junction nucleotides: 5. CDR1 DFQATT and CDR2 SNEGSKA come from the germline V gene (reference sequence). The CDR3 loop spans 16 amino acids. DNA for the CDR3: TGCAGTGCTAGAGACCCGACTAGCGATTCCTACAATGAGCAGTTCTTC. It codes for CSARDPTSDSYNEQFF.

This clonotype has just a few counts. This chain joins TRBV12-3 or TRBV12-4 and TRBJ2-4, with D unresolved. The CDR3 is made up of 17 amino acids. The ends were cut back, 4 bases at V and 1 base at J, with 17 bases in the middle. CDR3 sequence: CASSSNAVQWAKNIQYF. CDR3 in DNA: TGTGCCAGCAGTTCAAATGCGGTTCAGTGGGCCAAAAACATTCAGTACTTC.

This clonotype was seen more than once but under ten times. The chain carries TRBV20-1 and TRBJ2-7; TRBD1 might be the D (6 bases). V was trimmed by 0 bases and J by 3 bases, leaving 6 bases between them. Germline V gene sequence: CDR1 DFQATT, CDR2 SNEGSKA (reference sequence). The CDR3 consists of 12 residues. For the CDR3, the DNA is TGCAGTGCTAGAGAAGGGGGCTACGAGCAGTACTTC. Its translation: CSAREGGYEQYF.